This passage covers 5 T cell receptor beta chains from one sample sequenced in a study of STAT5B mutations in CD4+ large granular lymphocyte leukemia. TCRdb's copy holds only in-frame clones and misses some; the assay was immunoSEQ multiplex PCR. The sample lists around 34,000 clones, about 85% occurring once. The sample taken for sequencing was CD4+ T cells from blood buffy coats. These receptors came from a human donor in good health.

The chain joins TRBV28 to TRBJ2-7, with TRBD1 matching 9 bases. Trimming at V came to 1 base and at J to 3 bases, leaving 1 base not matched to a gene. Germline V lookup: CDR1 MDHEN, CDR2 SYDVKM. The CDR3 is made up of 14 amino acids. The CDR3 DNA sequence: TGTGCCAGCAGTTTATCGACAGGGGGCTACGAGCAGTACTTC. It translates to CASSLSTGGYEQYF.

Written as DNA, the CDR3 is TGTGCCAGCAGCTTAGGGACTAGCGGGAGTAGGGCGGGAAACATTCAGTACTTC. Residues: CASSLGTSGSRAGNIQYF. The chain employs TRBV7-2 and TRBJ2-4, with TRBD2 matching 13 bases. The CDR3 length is 18 residues. Germline trimming cut 1 base from V and 6 bases from J; bases unmatched to any gene: 9. Germline assignment: CDR1 SGHTA and CDR2 FQGNSA.

The V call is TRBV11-2, the J call TRBJ2-5; 7 bases fit TRBD2. Germline assignment: CDR1 SGHAT and CDR2 FQNNGV. Losses at the gene ends were 3 bases for V and 3 bases for J; bases not matched to a gene: 4. The CDR3 extends over 14 amino acids. CDR3: CASSFGLGEETQYF. In DNA, the CDR3 is TGTGCCAGCAGCTTCGGACTAGGTGAAGAGACCCAGTACTTC.

The V gene is TRBV29-1, the J gene TRBJ1-4, with D perhaps TRBD1 (5 bases). CDR3 length: 14 amino acids. Trimming removed 8 bases at V and 3 bases at J, with 16 bases between. The germline V gene has CDR1 SQVTM and CDR2 ANQGSEA. CDR3 sequence (DNA): TGCAGCATCCTCGACCCGGGGGCTAATGAAAAACTGTTTTTT. Translated, it gives CSILDPGANEKLFF.

The chain has TRBV5-1 and TRBJ2-1; 15 bases are a match to TRBD2. The CDR3 sequence is 17 residues long. Looked up from germline, CDR1 is SGHRS and CDR2 is YFSETQ. V shed 3 bases, J shed 3 bases, and the junction held 4 bases outside the gene matches. In DNA, the CDR3 is TGCGCCAGCAGCTCCGGGACTAGCGGGAGGCTCTACAATGAGCAGTTCTTC. This translates into CASSSGTSGRLYNEQFF.